Listed here are 9 T cell receptor beta chains from one sample, sequenced in a study of molecular identifiers for immune sequencing clone quantification. TCRdb re-called the PCR reads through MiXCR, storing one row per CDR3 protein. In the table there are 88,000 or so distinct CDR3 sequences, 21% of which are singletons. Sequencing was done on a sample of naive CD8+ T cells from blood, with Jurkat cell RNA spiked in. Subset described: FACS-sorted CD8+CD4-CCR7+CD45RA+ naive T cells. These receptors were obtained from a human donor in good health. Some libraries in this study had Jurkat cell RNA spiked in.

This clonotype was seen repeatedly, ten times or more. The chain joins TRBV4-2 to TRBJ2-7; D not certain. Trimming left V 1 base short and J 2 bases short, with 12 bases between. Germline V lookup: CDR1 LGHNA, CDR2 YNFKEQ. The CDR3 is 15 residues long. The chain's CDR3 is CASSQGVGIPYEQYF. CDR3 nucleotide sequence: TGTGCCAGCAGCCAAGGGGTGGGGATCCCCTACGAGCAGTACTTC.

As concerns this clonotype: Just one base apart from a much larger clone, this may be a read error. This chain uses TRBV20-1 with TRBJ2-3; 16 bases are shared with TRBD2. This CDR3 is built from 17 residues. The germline CDR1 and CDR2 sequences are DFQATT and SNEGSKA (reference sequence). CDR3 sequence reads: CSATGLAGGVRTDTRYF. The CDR3 DNA follows: TGCAGTGCCACGGGACTAGCGGGAGGGGTGCGGACAGATACGCGGTATTTT.

As to this clonotype: This is likely a read error, given that the CDR3 carries no conserved phenylalanine or tryptophan at its end. This rearrangement joins TRBV7-7 to TRBJ2-5; possibly TRBD2 for D (6 bases). V dropped 1 base and J dropped 3 bases, with 18 bases sitting between them. Germline V lookup: CDR1 SSHAT, CDR2 FNYEAQ (reference sequence). CDR3 length: 17 amino acids. The CDR3 region is CASSLGGVQLPKETQYL. The CDR3 DNA is TGTGCCAGCAGCTTAGGGGGGGTGCAACTCCCCAAAGAGACCCAGTACCTC.

This clonotype has a single count. A much larger clone lies a single base off, so this may be a read error. CDR3 sequence reads: CASSQDFGVYYGQYF. Written as DNA, the CDR3 is TGCGCCAGCAGCCAAGATTTCGGTGTGTACTACGGGCAGTACTTC. The V gene is TRBV4-3, the J gene TRBJ2-7, with no clear D. Germline V CDR1 and CDR2: LGHNA, YSLEER. This CDR3 contains 15 residues.

This clonotype was counted at least ten times. The rearrangement links TRBV10-3 to TRBJ2-3, with 14 positions matching TRBD2. The CDR3 covers 14 residues. V trimming: 8 bases; J trimming: 9 bases; junction bases outside the gene matches: 7. The germline CDR1 and CDR2 sequences are ENHRY and SYGVKD. DNA for the CDR3: TGTGCCATCTCCGGGACTAGCGGGAGTGTCACGCAGTATTTT. Its translation is CAISGTSGSVTQYF.

This clonotype appeared many times. V gene TRBV29-1 combines with J gene TRBJ2-7; D not certain. Germline CDR1 and CDR2: SQVTM and ANQGSEA. The CDR3 spans 10 residues. Trimming shortened V by 6 bases and J by 4 bases, and 7 bases separated the two germline ends. CDR3 in DNA: TGCAGCGTCCAAACGTACGAGCAGTACTTC. It translates to CSVQTYEQYF.

This chain joins TRBV11-1 and TRBJ1-1, with unresolved D. This CDR3 has 10 amino acids. Germline V CDR1 and CDR2: SGHAT, FQDESV (reference sequence). Trimming left V 4 bases short and J 5 bases short, with 2 bases between. The CDR3 bases are TGTGCCAGCAGCTCGACTGAAGCTTTCTTT. Its protein is CASSSTEAFF.

V gene TRBV6-2 or TRBV6-3 combines with J gene TRBJ2-1; D call uncertain. V shed 0 bases and J shed 3 bases, with 9 bases lying between them. The CDR3 spans 15 residues. Germline lookup yields CDR1 MNHEY and CDR2 SVGEGT. The CDR3 reads CASSYSLGIYNEQFF. The CDR3 DNA reads TGTGCCAGCAGTTACTCGTTAGGGATCTACAATGAGCAGTTCTTC.

The chain links TRBV10-1 to TRBJ2-7; possible D gene TRBD2, 5 bases. Germline V gives CDR1 WNHNN, CDR2 SYGVQD (reference sequence). This CDR3 has 13 residues. Trimming cost V 8 bases and J 5 bases, with 16 bases left between them. The CDR3 is CASSPPGNDEQYF. In DNA form, the CDR3 reads TGCGCCAGCTCCCCCCCGGGGAACGACGAGCAGTACTTC.